This T cell receptor (beta chain) emerged from a study of T-cell memory formation after mild COVID-19. V shed 6 bases, J shed 5 bases, and the junction held 12 bases outside the gene matches. The CDR3 has 15 residues. Per the germline V gene, CDR1 is DFQATT and CDR2 is SNEGSKA (reference sequence). The authors produced TCR alpha and TCR beta cDNA libraries with sample barcodes and UMIs by 5'RACE using constant-segment primers. TCRdb re-analysed the 5' RACE reads in MiXCR, keeping a single row per CDR3 protein. The sample shows about 400,000 distinct CDR3 sequences, roughly 15% of them seen only once. As concerns this clonotype: Its antigen is as yet unknown.

Study-wide results and limits: Whether day 37 second-wave clones are SARS-CoV-2-specific was not confirmed. Shrinking CD4+ clones were chiefly CM and EM; CD8+ ones were chiefly EMRA. Clones that contracted from day 15 to 85 were balanced CD4/CD8, while later expanders leaned CD4+.

Sequencing was performed on PBMCs or a T cell subset sorted from them (not recorded which). V usage is TRBV20-1 and J usage is TRBJ2-7; 11 nucleotides align to TRBD2. The origin of this receptor is a young man who had mild COVID-19 (a few samples of this study predate the infection). Cell type and time point are not known. The chain's CDR3 is CSASRPTSGTDEQYF. In nucleotides, the CDR3 is TGCAGTGCCTCCCGCCCGACTAGCGGGACCGACGAGCAGTACTTC.